The present entry profiles one TCR beta chain with its context. Its antigen remains unknown. The data derive from a study of chemoradiotherapy in HPV16-positive cancers. Study at large: Two HPV16-positive patients' cells yielded candidate HPV-specific clones and common motifs. General study points: Non-HPV-specific T cells did not expand in tumors during treatment, whereas candidate HPV-specific clones and E7-related motifs did.

TCRdb's copy holds only in-frame clones and misses some; the assay was immunoSEQ multiplex PCR. The sample has roughly 24,000 clones, about nine tenths seen once; the top ten hold roughly 15%. V was trimmed by 6 bases and J by 8 bases, leaving 13 bases between them. The CDR3 runs to 13 residues. Per the germline V gene, CDR1 is SSHAT and CDR2 is FNYEAQ (reference sequence). Repeated repertoire sampling spanned the course of chemoradiotherapy. This receptor was identified in a human donor with HPV-associated anogenital cancer. This specimen was blood, taken from a patient who underwent chemoradiotherapy. V is TRBV7-7 and J is TRBJ1-4, with a weak D call TRBD1 (5 bases). CDR3 region: CASSFDSGEKLFF. In DNA, the CDR3 is TGTGCCAGCAGTTTTGACAGTGGCGAAAAACTGTTTTTT.